Included here is one T cell receptor (beta chain) sequence, with context. Its specificity is not known. A read error may account for a junction end that differs from germline. The table came from immunoSEQ multiplex PCR; TCRdb's copy has only in-frame clones and leaves some out. The table records 2 million to 3 million clones, approximately 90% of them present only once. The sample comes from a study of shared clonotypes between healthy human individuals. General study findings and limits: Relative to memory subsets, naive subsets generally showed larger estimated richness.

Germline V gene data show CDR1 as WNHNN and CDR2 as SYGVQD (reference sequence). The CDR3 has 14 residues. This chain links TRBV10-1 with TRBJ2-7; possibly TRBD2 for D (5 bases). The source is a man younger than 30 in good health. The sequenced sample was naive CD4+ T cells sorted from blood. The subset: CD45RA+ positively selected. CDR3 in amino acids: CASSATRRGNEQYF. The DNA of the CDR3 is TGCGCCAGTAGTGCTACGAGAAGAGGGAACGAGCAGTACTTC.